The sample holds a few counts of the clone carrying this TCR beta chain. The antigen is not known. The data were taken from a study of beta chain features in type 1 diabetes. Germline V gene sequence: CDR1 SGHTA, CDR2 FQGTGA. This CDR3 region has 15 residues. V was clipped by 5 bases and J by 3 bases; unmatched bases: 6. The isolated RNA, all of it, was reverse transcribed, so expressed TCRB transcripts were what got sequenced. Some clones are missing from TCRdb's copy, which holds only in-frame ones; the method was immunoSEQ multiplex PCR. The sample carries 360,000 or so clones, roughly a fifth recorded once. General study results and limits: There was a moderate but significant shortening of TCRB CDR3s in all four CD4+ subsets of Type 1 diabetes patients. A closer apparent resemblance between naive, central memory and Treg TCRB repertoires was seen in patients than in healthy donors. Sequencing used cDNA, and cells with high TCR expression could therefore be over-represented.

Specimen: naive CD4+ T cells from blood. The chain is built from TRBV7-3 and TRBJ2-1; 8 positions agree with TRBD1. This sequence originates from a woman under 30 in good health. The CDR3 bases are TGTGCCAGCAGCCGCGACAGGGGTAGCTACAATGAGCAGTTCTTC. This gives the protein CASSRDRGSYNEQFF.